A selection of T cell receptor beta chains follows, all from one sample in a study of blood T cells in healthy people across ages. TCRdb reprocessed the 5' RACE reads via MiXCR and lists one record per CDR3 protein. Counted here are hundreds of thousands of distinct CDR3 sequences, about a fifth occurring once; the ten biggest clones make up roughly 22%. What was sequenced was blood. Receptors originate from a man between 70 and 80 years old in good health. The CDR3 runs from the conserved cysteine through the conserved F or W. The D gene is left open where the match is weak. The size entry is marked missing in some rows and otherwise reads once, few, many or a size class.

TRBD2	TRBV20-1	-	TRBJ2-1	CSAERLAGGPRSYNEQFF	TGCAGTGCTGAAAGACTAGCGGGAGGTCCCCGCTCCTACAATGAGCAGTTCTTC
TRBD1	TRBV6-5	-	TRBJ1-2	CASSYHRDRGGGYTF	TGTGCCAGCAGTTACCACCGGGACAGGGGCGGTGGCTACACCTTC
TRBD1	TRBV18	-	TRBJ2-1	CASSPLRQGIGSYNEQFF	TGTGCCAGCTCACCACTAAGACAGGGTATAGGGTCCTACAATGAGCAGTTCTTC
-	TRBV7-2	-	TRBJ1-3	CASSYSPSLSGNTIYF	TGTGCCAGCAGCTATAGTCCTTCCCTCTCTGGAAACACCATATATTTT
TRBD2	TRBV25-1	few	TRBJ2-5	CASSEMGSGTGETQYF	TGTGCCAGCAGTGAAATGGGTAGCGGGACCGGAGAGACCCAGTACTTC
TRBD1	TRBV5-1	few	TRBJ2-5	CASSFLTGKETQYF	TGCGCCAGCAGCTTCCTGACAGGGAAAGAGACCCAGTACTTC
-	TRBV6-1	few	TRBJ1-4	CASSTGTPSQKLFF	TGTGCCAGCAGCACAGGGACCCCCTCCCAAAAACTGTTTTTT
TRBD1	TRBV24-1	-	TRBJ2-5	CATSERTGVRETQYF	TGTGCCACCAGTGAGCGTACAGGGGTTCGGGAGACCCAGTACTTC
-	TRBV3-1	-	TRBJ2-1	CASSPRQYPYNEQFF	TGTGCCAGCAGCCCACGACAATACCCTTACAATGAGCAGTTCTTC
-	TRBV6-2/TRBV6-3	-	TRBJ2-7	CASSYSRDDGSLDEEQYF	TGTGCCAGCAGTTACTCGAGAGACGACGGATCCCTGGATGAAGAGCAGTACTTC